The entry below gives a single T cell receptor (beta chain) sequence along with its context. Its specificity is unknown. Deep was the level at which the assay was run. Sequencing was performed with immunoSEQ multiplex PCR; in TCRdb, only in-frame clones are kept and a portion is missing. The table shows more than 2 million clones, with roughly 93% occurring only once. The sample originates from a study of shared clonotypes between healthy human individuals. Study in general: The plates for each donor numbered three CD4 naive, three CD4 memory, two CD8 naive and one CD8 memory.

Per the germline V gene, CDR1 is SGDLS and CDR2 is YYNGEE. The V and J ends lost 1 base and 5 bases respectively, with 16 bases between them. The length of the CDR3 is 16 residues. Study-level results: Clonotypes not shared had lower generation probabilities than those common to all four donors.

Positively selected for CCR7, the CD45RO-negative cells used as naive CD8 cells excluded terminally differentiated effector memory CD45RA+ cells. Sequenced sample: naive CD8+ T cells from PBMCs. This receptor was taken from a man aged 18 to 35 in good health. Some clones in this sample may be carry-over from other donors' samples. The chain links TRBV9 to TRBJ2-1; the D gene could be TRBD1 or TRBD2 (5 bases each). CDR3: CASSVWGSGLNNEQFF. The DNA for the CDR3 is TGTGCCAGCAGCGTATGGGGGTCCGGCCTAAACAATGAGCAGTTCTTC.